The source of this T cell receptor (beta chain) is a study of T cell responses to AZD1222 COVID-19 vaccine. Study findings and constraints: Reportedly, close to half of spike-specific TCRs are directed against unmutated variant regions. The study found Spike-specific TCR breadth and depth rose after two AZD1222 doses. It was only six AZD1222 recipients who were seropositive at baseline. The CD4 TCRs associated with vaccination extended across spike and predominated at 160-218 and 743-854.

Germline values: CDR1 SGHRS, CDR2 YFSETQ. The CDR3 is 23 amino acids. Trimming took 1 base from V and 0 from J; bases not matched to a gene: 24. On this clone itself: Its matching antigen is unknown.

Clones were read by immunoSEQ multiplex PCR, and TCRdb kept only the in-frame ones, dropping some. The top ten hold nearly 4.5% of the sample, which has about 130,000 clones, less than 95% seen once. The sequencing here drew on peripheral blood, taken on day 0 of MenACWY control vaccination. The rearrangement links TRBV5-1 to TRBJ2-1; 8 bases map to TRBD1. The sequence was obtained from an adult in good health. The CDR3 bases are TGCGCCAGCAGCTTGATCCCGATGCTCCCGGGCGGGGACAGGTGGAGCTCCTACAATGAGCAGTTCTTC. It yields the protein CASSLIPMLPGGDRWSSYNEQFF.